The 11 T cell receptor beta chains given below trace back to one sample, sequenced in a study of CXCR3-negative and CXCR3-positive naive CD8 T cells. In preparing the TRB cDNA libraries, 5' RACE with UMI labels was used. TCRdb re-called the 5' RACE reads and shows each CDR3 protein once, DNA omitted. Here the sample table reports tens of thousands of distinct CDR3 sequences. The sequencing sample was made of naive CXCR3- CD8+ T cells from blood. Described subset: CD45RO-CCR7+CD27+CD95- naive CD8+ T cells lacking CXCR3 (TNR3-). These receptors were obtained from a human donor in good health. Some clones in this sample may be carry-over from other donors' samples.

This chain links TRBV29-1 with TRBJ2-1. Germline V CDR1 and CDR2: SQVTM, ANQGSEA. The CDR3 has 16 residues. CDR3 sequence reads: CSVDGQLEISYNEQFF.

The J gene is TRBJ2-5, the V gene TRBV7-9; TCRdb picks TRBD1, but there is no DNA to check that call. The CDR3 consists of 20 residues. Germline CDR1 reads SEHNR; CDR2 reads FQNEAQ (reference sequence). CDR3 sequence: CASSIMTGTGAYPGQETQYF.

The chain joins TRBV25-1 to TRBJ2-7; without DNA, the TCRdb call of TRBD1 cannot be checked. This CDR3 is 14 amino acids long. Germline CDR1 reads MGHDK; CDR2 reads SYGVNS. CDR3 region: CASSDGGVAYEQYF.

V and J are TRBV28 and TRBJ2-5; TCRdb reports TRBD2, a call that lacks DNA to check it against. The germline gives CDR1 MDHEN, CDR2 SYDVKM. The CDR3 has 16 amino acids. The CDR3: CASSFRLAGSRETQYF.

V gene TRBV3-1 combines with J gene TRBJ2-4; without DNA, the TCRdb call of TRBD2 cannot be checked. From germline, CDR1 is LGHDT and CDR2 YNNKEL (reference sequence). The CDR3 is made up of 17 amino acids. CDR3 loop: CASSGRLPAVNKNIQYF. The complete variable domain, with remaining parts taken from reference TRBV3-1 and TRBJ2-4, reads DTAVSQTPKYLVTQMGNDKSIKCEQNLGHDTMYWYKQDSKKFLKIMFSYNNKELIINETVPNRFSPKSPDKAHLNLHINSLELGDSAVYFCASSGRLPAVNKNIQYFGAGTRLSVL.

The V gene is TRBV7-6, the J gene TRBJ2-5. Germline V gene sequence: CDR1 SGHVS, CDR2 FNYEAQ. CDR3 length: 15 residues. CDR3 region: CASSLGAFYQETQYF. Combining the CDR3 with reference TRBV7-6 and TRBJ2-5 gives the whole variable domain GAGVSQSPRYKVTKRGQDVALRCDPISGHVSLYWYRQALGQGPEFLTYFNYEAQQDKSGLPNDRFSAERPEGSISTLTIQRTEQRDSAMYRCASSLGAFYQETQYFGPGTRLLVL.

The chain carries TRBV15 and TRBJ2-4; no DNA is available, so the TRBD1 call from TCRdb remains unchecked. Per the germline V gene, CDR1 is LNHNV and CDR2 is YYDKDF (reference sequence). CDR3 size: 16 residues. This CDR3 reads CATTVDRGLAKNIQYF.

V usage is TRBV29-1 and J usage is TRBJ2-1; TCRdb calls TRBD2, which cannot be checked without DNA. The CDR3 is 16 residues long. The germline CDR1 and CDR2 sequences are SQVTM and ANQGSEA. The CDR3 is CSVDWASGEFYNEQFF.

V is TRBV9 and J is TRBJ2-1; with no DNA, the TCRdb D assignment of TRBD2 cannot be verified. CDR3 length: 18 residues. Germline V gene data show CDR1 as SGDLS and CDR2 as YYNGEE. This CDR3 reads CASSVRSGGASSYNEQFF.

This sequence joins TRBV4-1 and TRBJ2-7. CDR3 length: 13 amino acids. From germline, CDR1 is MGHRA and CDR2 YSYEKL. The CDR3 spells CASSQGYLDEQYF.

The chain couples TRBV7-6 to TRBJ2-1. The CDR3 sequence is 13 residues long. Per germline, CDR1 SGHVS and CDR2 FNYEAQ. The CDR3 spells CASSWSAYNEQFF.